This is a list of T cell receptor beta chains from one sample in a study of early T cells in non-severe SARS-CoV-2 infection. TCRdb ran MiXCR on the 5' RACE reads and lists one entry per CDR3 protein. Of fewer than 85,000 distinct CDR3 sequences detected, about 12% appear once; the ten largest clones hold 3.5% to 5.5%. What was sequenced was whole blood. These receptors came from an adult who was a healthcare worker with PCR-confirmed SARS-CoV-2 infection or an uninfected control (not recorded which). Both conserved end residues are part of each CDR3. Each record gives: J gene, clone size, D gene, V gene, CDR3 DNA, CDR3 protein. D genes are given only for firm matches. Clone size is given for some rows only: seen once, a few or many times, or a class if the clone is expanded.

>TRBJ2-1|.|TRBD2|TRBV5-1
TGCGCCAGCAGTCTAGCGGGGGGGAGCTCCTACAATGAGCAGTTCTTC
CASSLAGGSSYNEQFF
>TRBJ1-2|few|.|TRBV29-1
TGCAGCGTTGAAACCCGGGGGCGGCTGCGCGGCTACACCTTC
CSVETRGRLRGYTF
>TRBJ1-2|many|.|TRBV24-1
TGTGCCACCAGTGATTTATACGGACGCGGCTACACCTTC
CATSDLYGRGYTF
>TRBJ1-5|.|.|TRBV30
TGTGCCTGGTCGGCCCGTTTGTATAGCAATCAGCCCCAGCATTTT
CAWSARLYSNQPQHF
>TRBJ2-4|many|.|TRBV18
TGTGCCAGCTCACCGGGGACGGGGAACATTCAGTACTTC
CASSPGTGNIQYF
>TRBJ2-5|many|.|TRBV2
TGTGCCAGCAGTGAACAGGAGACCCAGTACTTC
CASSEQETQYF
>TRBJ1-1|many|TRBD1|TRBV6-1
TGTGCCAGCAGGGGGACAGGCGGGGGTTATTTAGCTTTCTTT
CASRGTGGGYLAFF
>TRBJ1-6|few|.|TRBV3-1
TGTGCCAGCACCGGACTGTATAATTCACCCCTCCACTTT
CASTGLYNSPLHF
>TRBJ2-2|.|TRBD2|TRBV29-1
TGCAGCGTTGCTAGCGGGAGCGCAAACACCGGGGAGCTGTTTTTT
CSVASGSANTGELFF
>TRBJ1-5|many|.|TRBV12-3/TRBV12-4
TGTGCCAGCAGTTTAAGGGGGACGGTTCAGCCCCAGCATTTT
CASSLRGTVQPQHF
>TRBJ2-1|many|TRBD2|TRBV20-1
TGCAGTGCTGTCAATAGCGGGGGGCCGGCCGAGCAGTTCTTC
CSAVNSGGPAEQFF
>TRBJ1-1|many|TRBD1|TRBV29-1
TGCAGCGTCCAGGACAGGACTATGAACACTGAAGCTTTCTTT
CSVQDRTMNTEAFF
>TRBJ1-3|many|.|TRBV11-2
TGTGCCAGCCAACAGGGCCCTGGAAACACCATATATTTT
CASQQGPGNTIYF
>TRBJ2-7|.|TRBD1|TRBV4-1
TGCGCCAGCAGCCAACGGACAGGGGCTCTCTACGAGCAGTACTTC
CASSQRTGALYEQYF
>TRBJ2-1|many|TRBD1|TRBV18
TGTGCCAGCTCACCACGGTCTGGTTGGGACAGGGCCAATGAGCAGTTCTTC
CASSPRSGWDRANEQFF
>TRBJ2-3|many|.|TRBV6-2/TRBV6-3
TGTGCCAGCACCCCGGGGACCACAGATACGCAGTATTTT
CASTPGTTDTQYF
>TRBJ2-3|few|.|TRBV4-1
TGCGCCAGCAGCCAGCTTCCGGGCGGGAGCACAGATACGCAGTATTTT
CASSQLPGGSTDTQYF
>TRBJ2-3|.|TRBD2|TRBV11-2
TGTGCCAGCACGCTCTGGGCAAAGCGGGAGGGCGCAGATACGCAGTATTTT
CASTLWAKREGADTQYF
>TRBJ2-2|.|.|TRBV30
TGTGCCTGGAGTGCTTTCCTGGACACCGGGGAGCTGTTTTTT
CAWSAFLDTGELFF
>TRBJ2-1|few|TRBD2|TRBV5-1
TGCGCCAGCAGCTTGTGGCGGTCTAGCGGGAGAAATGAGCAGTTCTTC
CASSLWRSSGRNEQFF
>TRBJ2-1|many|.|TRBV4-1
TGCGCCAGCAGCCAAGGATCGGGGGGCCCCTACAATGAGCAGTTCTTC
CASSQGSGGPYNEQFF
>TRBJ2-7|.|TRBD1|TRBV6-1
TGTGCCAGCAGCGTGGGACAGGGGAACAACGAGCAGTACTTC
CASSVGQGNNEQYF
>TRBJ2-2|many|.|TRBV28
TGTGCCAGCAGTTTATCGGGGGACGGAGGGGAGCTGTTTTTT
CASSLSGDGGELFF
>TRBJ2-2|once|.|TRBV6-5
TGTGCCAGTTCTCTTTCGCCGAACACCGGGGAGCTGTTTTTT
CASSLSPNTGELFF
>TRBJ2-7|many|.|TRBV6-5
TGTGCCAGCAGTTCCACTGCCTCCTACGAGCAGTACTTC
CASSSTASYEQYF
>TRBJ2-6|.|.|TRBV7-9
TGTGCCAGCGACCCACCTGGGGCCAACGTCCTGACTTTC
CASDPPGANVLTF
>TRBJ1-6|many|.|TRBV14
TGTGCCAGCAGCCAAGAACTGGGGCCTTATTCACCCCTCCACTTT
CASSQELGPYSPLHF
>TRBJ1-4|.|TRBD1|TRBV30
TGTGCCTGGAGTGGCCTTGGGACAGTAAGAGAAAAACTGTTTTTT
CAWSGLGTVREKLFF
>TRBJ2-1|few|TRBD2|TRBV29-1
TGCAGCGTTCCAACTAGCGGGGGGTCCAGCTCCTACAATGAGCAGTTCTTC
CSVPTSGGSSSYNEQFF
>TRBJ2-7|many|.|TRBV18
TGTGCCAGCTCACGGCTTGCTTCCTACGAGCAGTACTTC
CASSRLASYEQYF
>TRBJ2-3|many|.|TRBV18
TGTGCCAGCTCACGACGCACAGGGCATAACACAGATACGCAGTATTTT
CASSRRTGHNTDTQYF
>TRBJ1-1|many|.|TRBV29-1
TGCAGCGTGAGGGCCCAGGACACTGAAGCTTTCTTT
CSVRAQDTEAFF
>TRBJ2-7|.|.|TRBV20-1
TGCAGTGCTACGGGTACGTTAAGCGACGAGCAGTACTTC
CSATGTLSDEQYF
>TRBJ1-4|.|.|TRBV4-1
TGCGCCAGCAGCCAACAGGGAAAACTGTTTTTT
CASSQQGKLFF
>TRBJ2-7|many|TRBD1|TRBV11-2
TGTGCCAGCAGTCGTGACAGGGGGCAATACGAGCAGTACTTC
CASSRDRGQYEQYF